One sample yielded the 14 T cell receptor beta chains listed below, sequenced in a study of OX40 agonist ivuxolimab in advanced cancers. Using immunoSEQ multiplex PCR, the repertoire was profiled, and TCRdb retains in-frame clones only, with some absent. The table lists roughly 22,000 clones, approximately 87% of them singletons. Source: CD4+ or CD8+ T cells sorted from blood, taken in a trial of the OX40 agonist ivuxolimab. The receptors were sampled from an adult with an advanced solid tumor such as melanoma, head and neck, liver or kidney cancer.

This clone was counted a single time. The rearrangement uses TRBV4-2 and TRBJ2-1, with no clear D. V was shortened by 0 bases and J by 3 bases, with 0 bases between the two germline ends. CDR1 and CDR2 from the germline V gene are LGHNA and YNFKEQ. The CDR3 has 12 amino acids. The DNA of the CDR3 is TGTGCCAGCAGCCAAGACTACAATGAGCAGTTCTTC. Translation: CASSQDYNEQFF.

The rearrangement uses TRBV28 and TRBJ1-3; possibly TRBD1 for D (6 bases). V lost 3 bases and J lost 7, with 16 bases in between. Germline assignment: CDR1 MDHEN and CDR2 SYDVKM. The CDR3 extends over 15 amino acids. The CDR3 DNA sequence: TGTGCCAGCAGTTTCGGGCGCAGGGGAGGCAACACCATATATTTT. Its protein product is CASSFGRRGGNTIYF.

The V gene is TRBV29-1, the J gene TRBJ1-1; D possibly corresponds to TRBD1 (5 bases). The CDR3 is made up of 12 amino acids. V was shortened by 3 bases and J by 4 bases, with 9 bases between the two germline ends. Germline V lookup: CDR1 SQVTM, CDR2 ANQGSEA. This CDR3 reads CSVDPGSTEAFF. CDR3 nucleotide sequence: TGCAGCGTTGACCCAGGGAGCACTGAAGCTTTCTTT.

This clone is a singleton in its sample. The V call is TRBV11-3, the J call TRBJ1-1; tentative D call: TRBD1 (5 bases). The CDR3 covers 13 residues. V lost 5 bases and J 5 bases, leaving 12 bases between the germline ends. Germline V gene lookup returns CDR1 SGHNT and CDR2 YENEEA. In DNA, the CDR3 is TGTGCCAGCAGCCAAAGACAGTTTACTGAAGCTTTCTTT. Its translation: CASSQRQFTEAFF.

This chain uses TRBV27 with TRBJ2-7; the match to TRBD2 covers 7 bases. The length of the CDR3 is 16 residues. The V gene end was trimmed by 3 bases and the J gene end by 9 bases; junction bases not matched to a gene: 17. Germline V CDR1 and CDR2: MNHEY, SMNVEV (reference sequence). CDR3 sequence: CASSFHSTGGPGGQYF. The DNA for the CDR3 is TGTGCCAGCAGTTTCCACTCCACGGGTGGCCCGGGAGGGCAGTACTTC.

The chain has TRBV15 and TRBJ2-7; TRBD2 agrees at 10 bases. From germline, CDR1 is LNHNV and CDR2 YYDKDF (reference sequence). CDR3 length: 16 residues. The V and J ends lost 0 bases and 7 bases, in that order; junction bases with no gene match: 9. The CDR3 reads CATSRDWLAGAGEQYF. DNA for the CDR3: TGTGCCACCAGCAGAGATTGGCTAGCGGGAGCTGGGGAGCAGTACTTC.

This chain's CDR3 is CASSPRDNQETQYF. The CDR3 bases are TGCGCCAGCAGCCCCCGGGACAACCAAGAGACCCAGTACTTC. J is TRBJ2-5 and V is TRBV4-1; D is possibly TRBD1 (6 bases). Trimming left V 4 bases short and J 0 bases short, with 9 bases between. This CDR3 has 14 amino acids. Germline values: CDR1 MGHRA, CDR2 YSYEKL.

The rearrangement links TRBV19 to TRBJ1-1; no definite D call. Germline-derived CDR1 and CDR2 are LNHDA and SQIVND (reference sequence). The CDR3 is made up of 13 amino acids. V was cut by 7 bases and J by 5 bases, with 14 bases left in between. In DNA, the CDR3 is TGTGCCAGTAAAGAACCAGGAGAAACTGAAGCTTTCTTT. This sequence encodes CASKEPGETEAFF.

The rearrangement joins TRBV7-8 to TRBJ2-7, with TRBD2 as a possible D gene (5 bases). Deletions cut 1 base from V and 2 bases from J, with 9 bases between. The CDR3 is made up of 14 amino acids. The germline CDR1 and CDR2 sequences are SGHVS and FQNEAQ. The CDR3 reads CASSLVYGAYEQYF. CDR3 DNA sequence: TGTGCCAGCAGCTTAGTGTACGGGGCCTACGAGCAGTACTTC.

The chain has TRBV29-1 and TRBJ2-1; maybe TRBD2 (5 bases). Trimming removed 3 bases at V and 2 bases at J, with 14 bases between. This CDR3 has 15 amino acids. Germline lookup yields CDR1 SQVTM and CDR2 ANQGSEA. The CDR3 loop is CSVEGLAIAYNEQFF. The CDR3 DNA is TGCAGCGTTGAGGGCTTAGCGATTGCCTACAATGAGCAGTTCTTC.

The CDR3 sequence: CSVVIAESNEQFF. The CDR3 coding sequence is TGCAGCGTTGTAATAGCAGAATCCAATGAGCAGTTCTTC. This chain links TRBV29-1 with TRBJ2-1; D is unresolved. Trimming shortened V by 4 bases and J by 6 bases, and 13 bases separated the two germline ends. Germline CDR1 reads SQVTM; CDR2 reads ANQGSEA. The CDR3 contains 13 residues.

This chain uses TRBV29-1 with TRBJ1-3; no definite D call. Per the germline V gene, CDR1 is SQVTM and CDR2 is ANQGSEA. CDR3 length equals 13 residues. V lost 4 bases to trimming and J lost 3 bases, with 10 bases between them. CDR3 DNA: TGCAGCGTTGTAGTCGGGCGTGGAAACACCATATATTTT. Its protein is CSVVVGRGNTIYF.

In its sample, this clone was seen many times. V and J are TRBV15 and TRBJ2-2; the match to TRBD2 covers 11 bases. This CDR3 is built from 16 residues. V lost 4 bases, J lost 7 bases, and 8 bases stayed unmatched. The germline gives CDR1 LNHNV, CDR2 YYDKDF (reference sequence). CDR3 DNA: TGTGCCACCAGCATTGTAGCGGGAGGGCCTATCGGGGAGCTGTTTTTT. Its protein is CATSIVAGGPIGELFF.

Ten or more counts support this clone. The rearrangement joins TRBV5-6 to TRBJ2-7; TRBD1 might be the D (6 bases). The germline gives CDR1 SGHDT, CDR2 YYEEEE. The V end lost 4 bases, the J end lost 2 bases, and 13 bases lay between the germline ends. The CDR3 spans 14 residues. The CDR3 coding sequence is TGTGCCAGCAGCATGGACAGTACCCCCTACGAGCAGTACTTC. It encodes CASSMDSTPYEQYF.